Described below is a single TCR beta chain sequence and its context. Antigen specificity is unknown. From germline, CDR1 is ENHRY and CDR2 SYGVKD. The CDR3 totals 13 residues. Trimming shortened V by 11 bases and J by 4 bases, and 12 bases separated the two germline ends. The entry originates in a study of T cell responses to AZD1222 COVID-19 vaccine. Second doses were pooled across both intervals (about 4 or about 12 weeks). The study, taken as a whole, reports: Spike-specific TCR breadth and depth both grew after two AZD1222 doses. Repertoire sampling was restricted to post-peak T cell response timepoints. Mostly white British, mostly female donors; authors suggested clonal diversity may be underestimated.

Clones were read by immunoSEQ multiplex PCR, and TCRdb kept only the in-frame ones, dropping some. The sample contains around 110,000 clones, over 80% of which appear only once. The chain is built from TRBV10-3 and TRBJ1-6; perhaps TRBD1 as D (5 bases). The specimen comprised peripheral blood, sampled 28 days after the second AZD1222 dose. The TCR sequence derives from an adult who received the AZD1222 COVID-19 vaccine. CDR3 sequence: CASTGTYNSPLHF. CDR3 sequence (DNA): TGTGCCTCTACCGGGACGTATAATTCACCCCTCCACTTT.